These 16 T cell receptor beta chains were all obtained from the same sample, sequenced in a study of T cell responses to AZD1222 COVID-19 vaccine. Profiling relied on immunoSEQ multiplex PCR, and the TCRdb table lists in-frame clones only, not all of them. The sample carries tens of thousands of clones, about nine tenths recorded once. The sequenced sample was peripheral blood, obtained on day 0 of AZD1222 vaccination. The receptors were sampled from an adult in good health.

This chain uses TRBV3-1 (or the pseudogene TRBV3-2) with TRBJ1-5; TRBD1 agrees at 7 bases. Trimming at V came to 0 bases and at J to 6 bases, leaving 5 bases not matched to a gene. CDR1 and CDR2 from the germline V gene are LGHDT and YNNKEL (reference sequence). CDR3 length: 15 residues. CDR3 region: CASSQDTRGIQPQHF. The CDR3 bases are TGTGCCAGCAGCCAAGATACCAGGGGGATTCAGCCCCAGCATTTT.

This clone was seen only once. The CDR3 region has the DNA TGTGCCAGCACACTGAAGCAGGGGGATAACTATGGCTACACCTTC. Translating gives CASTLKQGDNYGYTF. The gene calls are TRBV27 and TRBJ1-2, with 7 bases lining up with TRBD1. There are 15 residues in the CDR3. The J segment lost 1 base and the V segment lost 7 bases, leaving 9 bases of the junction unmatched. In germline, CDR1 is MNHEY, CDR2 SMNVEV (reference sequence).

The J gene is TRBJ1-6, the V gene TRBV5-4; the D is unclear. CDR3 size: 12 residues. CDR1 is SGHNT and CDR2 is YYREEE in the germline V gene (reference sequence). Deletions cut 4 bases from V and 10 bases from J, with 9 bases between. The CDR3 coding sequence is TGTGCCAGCAGCCCCCCAGGCTCACCCCTCCACTTT. Translation gives CASSPPGSPLHF.

Comment on this clone: Germline is not matched at one junction end, which may reflect a read error. The V gene is TRBV30, the J gene TRBJ2-2; D is unclear. This CDR3 comprises 15 residues. Germline V gene lookup returns CDR1 GTSNPN and CDR2 SVGIG (reference sequence). As DNA, the CDR3 is TGTGCCTGGAGTGTCATTTCGGTTGGAACCGCGGAGCTGTTTTTT. Translation gives CAWSVISVGTAELFF.

This clone showed up just a few times. This rearrangement joins TRBV14 to TRBJ1-1; D perhaps matches TRBD1 (5 bases). Per the germline V gene, CDR1 is SGHDN and CDR2 is FVKESK. Trimming shortened V by 10 bases and J by 0 bases, and 12 bases separated the two germline ends. CDR3 length: 13 residues. In DNA form, the CDR3 reads TGTGCCACCCGCTGGGGGGTGAACACTGAAGCTTTCTTT. As protein: CATRWGVNTEAFF.

The chain carries TRBV7-9 and TRBJ1-1; D remains ambiguous. The CDR3 runs to 11 residues. V dropped 4 bases and J dropped 6 bases, with 6 bases sitting between them. Germline V gives CDR1 SEHNR, CDR2 FQNEAQ (reference sequence). The CDR3 region is CASSSGPEAFF. The CDR3 DNA reads as TGTGCCAGCAGCTCCGGGCCTGAAGCTTTCTTT.

This clone was counted a single time. The V call is TRBV6-1, the J call TRBJ1-6; D gene unclear. The V and J ends lost 1 base and 10 bases respectively, with 11 bases between them. This CDR3 has 14 residues. Germline V gene data show CDR1 as MNHNS and CDR2 as SASEGT. CDR3 in DNA: TGTGCCAGCAGTGAAGACGGGGAACGCTCACCCCTCCACTTT. Encoded protein: CASSEDGERSPLHF.

J is TRBJ2-3 and V is TRBV19; no clear D. This CDR3 contains 13 residues. Looked up from germline, CDR1 is LNHDA and CDR2 is SQIVND (reference sequence). The V and J ends lost 3 bases and 0 bases respectively, with 4 bases between them. CDR3 in amino acids: CASSMASTDTQYF. The CDR3 coding sequence is TGTGCCAGTAGTATGGCTAGCACAGATACGCAGTATTTT.

The rearrangement joins TRBV9 to TRBJ2-3, with D perhaps matching TRBD2 (5 bases). This CDR3 region has 18 residues. V was trimmed by 3 bases and J by 4 bases, leaving 24 bases between them. Germline V gives CDR1 SGDLS, CDR2 YYNGEE. CDR3 residues: CASSGSPAVWESADTQYF. CDR3 bases: TGTGCCAGCAGCGGCTCCCCAGCTGTATGGGAGTCCGCAGATACGCAGTATTTT.

This clone was seen once. The chain couples TRBV6-2 or TRBV6-3 to TRBJ1-5; 9 positions agree with TRBD1. The CDR3 extends over 15 amino acids. V dropped 0 bases and J dropped 5; count of bases not matched to a gene: 2. CDR1 is MNHEY and CDR2 is SVGEGT in the germline V gene. CDR3 DNA sequence: TGTGCCAGCAGTTACTCCGGGACAGGGCATCAGCCCCAGCATTTT. Residues: CASSYSGTGHQPQHF.

V is TRBV7-3 and J is TRBJ2-3; D is unclear. The V gene's germline CDR1 is SGHTA and CDR2 FQGTGA. This CDR3 has 12 residues. V was cut by 5 bases and J by 6 bases, with 9 bases left in between. CDR3 nucleotide sequence: TGTGCCAGCAGCAGGGTGGGGGATACGCAGTATTTT. Its translation is CASSRVGDTQYF.

The V gene is TRBV19, the J gene TRBJ2-2, with D hard to call. The germline V gene encodes CDR1 LNHDA and CDR2 SQIVND (reference sequence). The CDR3 covers 14 residues. V shed 3 bases and J shed 8 bases, with 13 bases lying between them. The CDR3 is CASSITVAAGELFF. The DNA of the CDR3 is TGTGCCAGTAGTATCACCGTGGCTGCTGGGGAGCTGTTTTTT.

This sequence joins TRBV2 and TRBJ2-3; the D is unclear. Germline CDR1 SNHLY, CDR2 FYNNEI. This CDR3 is built from 15 residues. The V end lost 1 base, the J end lost 6 bases, and 14 bases lay between the germline ends. The CDR3 sequence is CASSEEGLVLDTQYF. The CDR3, as DNA: TGTGCCAGCAGTGAAGAAGGGCTCGTGCTGGATACGCAGTATTTT.

The gene calls are TRBV5-1 and TRBJ2-5, with 10 positions matching TRBD1. Germline assignment: CDR1 SGHRS and CDR2 YFSETQ. The CDR3 sequence is 16 residues long. V shed 4 bases, J shed 0 bases, and the junction held 6 bases outside the gene matches. The CDR3 DNA follows: TGCGCCAGCAGCGTATGGGACAGGGGCGACCAAGAGACCCAGTACTTC. It codes for CASSVWDRGDQETQYF.

The genes are TRBV5-1 and TRBJ1-1, with 7 bases aligning to TRBD1. The CDR3 has 15 residues. Per germline, CDR1 SGHRS and CDR2 YFSETQ. Trimming at V came to 3 bases and at J to 3 bases, leaving 8 bases not matched to a gene. CDR3 in amino acids: CASSSQGVVDTEAFF. The DNA of the CDR3 is TGCGCCAGCAGCTCCCAGGGGGTAGTAGACACTGAAGCTTTCTTT.

V and J are TRBV10-3 and TRBJ1-2; perhaps TRBD1 as D (6 bases). CDR1 is ENHRY, CDR2 SYGVKD, per germline. The CDR3 contains 15 residues. Trimming removed 3 bases at V and 4 bases at J, with 15 bases between. Here the CDR3 DNA reads TGTGCCATCAGTGACGGGGGGCTTAGCGGCTATGGCTACACCTTC. Residues: CAISDGGLSGYGYTF.